The 26 T cell receptor beta chains below were found in one sample sequenced in a study of T-cell memory formation after mild COVID-19. TCRdb re-called the 5' RACE reads through MiXCR, storing one row per CDR3 protein. This table has roughly 150,000 distinct CDR3 sequences, roughly 15% appearing once. Sequencing used PBMCs or a T cell subset sorted from them (not recorded which). The receptors were gathered from an adult woman who had mild COVID-19 (a few samples of this study predate the infection). Cell type and time point are not known.

This clonotype has ten or more counts. V gene TRBV5-4 combines with J gene TRBJ2-7; perhaps D is TRBD1 or TRBD2 (5 bases each). The CDR3 sequence is 13 residues long. Germline assignment: CDR1 SGHNT and CDR2 YYREEE (reference sequence). V shed 0 bases and J shed 5 bases, with 9 bases lying between them. The CDR3 sequence is CASSLAGANEQYF. Here the CDR3 DNA reads TGTGCCAGCAGCTTGGCCGGGGCTAACGAGCAGTACTTC.

The V call is TRBV9, the J call TRBJ2-1, with 8 nucleotides matching TRBD1. Looked up from germline, CDR1 is SGDLS and CDR2 is YYNGEE. V shed 0 bases, J shed 3 bases, and the junction held 2 bases outside the gene matches. This CDR3 is 15 amino acids long. CDR3 in amino acids: CASSVGQGSYNEQFF. The CDR3 DNA is TGTGCCAGCAGCGTAGGACAGGGGAGCTACAATGAGCAGTTCTTC.

The chain combines TRBV6-2 or TRBV6-3 with TRBJ1-5; D is ambiguous. Trimming removed 1 base at V and 7 bases at J, with 14 bases between. The CDR3 is 15 amino acids. Germline V lookup: CDR1 MNHEY, CDR2 SVGEGT. CDR3 DNA: TGTGCCAGCAGTTACTTCGGGAACTTCGGCCAGCCCCAGCATTTT. Protein product: CASSYFGNFGQPQHF.

This clonotype was observed a few times. V is TRBV20-1 and J is TRBJ1-1; 8 positions match TRBD1. The germline V gene has CDR1 DFQATT and CDR2 SNEGSKA (reference sequence). The CDR3 has 15 amino acids. The J segment lost 1 base and the V segment lost 5 bases, leaving 9 bases of the junction unmatched. CDR3 nucleotide sequence: TGCAGTGCTCACCCCAGGACAGGGTGGAACACTGAAGCTTTCTTT. Its translation is CSAHPRTGWNTEAFF.

V usage is TRBV5-1 and J usage is TRBJ1-6; D not certain. This CDR3 comprises 15 residues. V lost 0 bases and J 5 bases, leaving 9 bases between the germline ends. Germline values: CDR1 SGHRS, CDR2 YFSETQ. Written as DNA, the CDR3 is TGCGCCAGCAGCTTGGGGGCTCAGAATAATTCACCCCTCCACTTT. It is translated as CASSLGAQNNSPLHF.

This chain connects TRBV7-9 to TRBJ2-1; no clear D gene. CDR1 and CDR2 from the germline V gene are SEHNR and FQNEAQ (reference sequence). V was trimmed by 1 base and J by 4 bases, leaving 11 bases between them. The CDR3 is 15 residues long. The CDR3 DNA is TGTGCCAGCAGCTTAGTCAAAGTCCGATACAATGAGCAGTTCTTC. Amino acids: CASSLVKVRYNEQFF.

This clonotype occurred a few times. This chain connects TRBV27 to TRBJ2-7, with D unresolved. The V end was cut by 0 bases, the J end by 1 base, with 16 bases between. The CDR3 is 17 amino acids. CDR1 MNHEY and CDR2 SMNVEV come from the germline V gene (reference sequence). CDR3 protein: CASSLSTPSGLSYEQYF. As DNA, the CDR3 is TGTGCCAGCAGTTTATCGACACCTTCTGGGCTGTCCTACGAGCAGTACTTC.

V usage is TRBV6-5 and J usage is TRBJ2-5; 9 nucleotides align to TRBD1. This CDR3 contains 14 residues. Trimming removed 6 bases from V and 4 bases from J; junction bases left unmatched: 6. Germline V gene sequence: CDR1 MNHEY, CDR2 SVGAGI. The CDR3 sequence: CASRGQGGRETQYF. In nucleotides, the CDR3 is TGTGCCAGCAGGGGACAGGGTGGACGAGAGACCCAGTACTTC.

This clonotype came up a few times. The genes are TRBV12-3 or TRBV12-4 and TRBJ1-5; tentatively, D is TRBD1 (5 bases). V lost 6 bases, J lost 5 bases, and 11 bases lay in between. The CDR3 covers 13 residues. Here the CDR3 reads CASSLQGHQPQHF. The CDR3 DNA reads TGTGCCAGCAGCCTTCAGGGCCATCAGCCCCAGCATTTT.

The V and J genes are TRBV9 and TRBJ1-2; D remains ambiguous. CDR3 size: 14 residues. Deletions cut 0 bases from V and 6 bases from J, with 12 bases between. Germline V lookup: CDR1 SGDLS, CDR2 YYNGEE. The CDR3 protein is CASSVDESGDGYTF. The CDR3 nucleotides are TGTGCCAGCAGCGTAGACGAATCCGGGGATGGCTACACCTTC.

There are a few counts of this clonotype. The chain uses TRBV5-1 and TRBJ2-7; 13 bases are shared with TRBD2. The CDR3 totals 15 residues. Germline lookup yields CDR1 SGHRS and CDR2 YFSETQ. J lost 3 bases, V lost 4 bases, and 4 bases had no gene match. CDR3 in amino acids: CASSRLAGGDYEQYF. Here the CDR3 DNA reads TGCGCCAGCAGCCGACTAGCGGGAGGTGACTACGAGCAGTACTTC.

J is TRBJ2-7 and V is TRBV6-2 or TRBV6-3, with 10 bases that match TRBD1. Germline V lookup: CDR1 MNHEY, CDR2 SVGEGT. V was pared by 6 bases and J by 8 bases, with 13 bases of the junction left unmatched. There are 15 residues in the CDR3. The CDR3 DNA reads as TGTGCCAGCAGAGCACCGGGACAGGGGAATCGCAAGCAGTACTTC. Translation: CASRAPGQGNRKQYF.

Only a few counts were recorded for this clonotype. This chain connects TRBV4-2 to TRBJ2-7; D gene ambiguous. Germline CDR1 and CDR2: LGHNA and YNFKEQ. CDR3 length equals 14 residues. Deletions cut 0 bases from V and 6 bases from J, with 12 bases between. CDR3 sequence (DNA): TGTGCCAGCAGCCAAGAGATGCTTCTGGGCGAGCAGTACTTC. This encodes CASSQEMLLGEQYF.

The rearrangement uses TRBV20-1 and TRBJ2-1; 7 bases line up with TRBD1. The germline V gene has CDR1 DFQATT and CDR2 SNEGSKA (reference sequence). Trimming removed 6 bases from V and 7 bases from J; junction bases left unmatched: 12. The CDR3 consists of 14 residues. CDR3 nucleotide sequence: TGCAGTGCCCTCGGGGACAGAGGGGCTAATGAGCAGTTCTTC. This encodes CSALGDRGANEQFF.

This clonotype was seen only a few times. The genes are TRBV18 and TRBJ2-1; D may be TRBD1 (5 bases). This CDR3 region has 14 residues. The ends were cut back, 0 bases at V and 7 bases at J, with 10 bases in the middle. CDR1 is KGHSH, CDR2 LQKENI, per germline. The DNA of the CDR3 is TGTGCCAGCTCACCACCGCCAGGGTGGAATGAGCAGTTCTTC. Translation gives CASSPPPGWNEQFF.

This clonotype was detected only a few times. V and J are TRBV6-5 and TRBJ1-2, with 10 positions matching TRBD1. Germline V lookup: CDR1 MNHEY, CDR2 SVGAGI. The CDR3 has 16 residues. With V trimmed by 4 bases and J by 3 bases, 8 bases remained unmatched. The CDR3 sequence is CASSLTRDRGDYGYTF. Written as DNA, the CDR3 is TGTGCCAGCAGTTTAACACGGGACAGGGGTGACTATGGCTACACCTTC.

The chain combines TRBV6-2 or TRBV6-3 with TRBJ1-1; no definite D call. Trimming stripped 5 bases from V and 6 bases from J, with 16 bases between. There are 14 residues in the CDR3. Germline CDR1 reads MNHEY; CDR2 reads SVGEGT. Written as DNA, the CDR3 is TGTGCCAGCAGTCACCCTTGGGTTCAGGCTGAAGCTTTCTTT. Translating gives CASSHPWVQAEAFF.

This clonotype was seen a few times. This chain links TRBV12-5 with TRBJ1-2, with TRBD1 as a possible D gene (6 bases). The V and J ends lost 1 base and 2 bases respectively, with 8 bases between them. The CDR3 is 14 residues long. CDR1 is LGHNT, CDR2 FRNRAP, per germline. CDR3 nucleotide sequence: TGTGCTAGTGGTTTGGGGACAGCAAACTATGGCTACACCTTC. It is translated as CASGLGTANYGYTF.

The V and J genes are TRBV25-1 and TRBJ2-1; 10 bases line up with TRBD2. CDR1 MGHDK and CDR2 SYGVNS come from the germline V gene. V shed 0 bases and J 8 bases; nucleotides not matched to a gene: 7. This CDR3 has 16 amino acids. The CDR3, as DNA: TGTGCCAGCAGTGAATATGCTAGCGGGAGTACGGATGAGCAGTTCTTC. Protein sequence: CASSEYASGSTDEQFF.

The genes are TRBV4-2 and TRBJ2-3, with D tentatively TRBD2 (5 bases). Germline V gene lookup returns CDR1 LGHNA and CDR2 YNFKEQ. The CDR3 loop spans 18 amino acids. V dropped 0 bases and J dropped 0 bases, with 16 bases sitting between them. The CDR3 DNA reads as TGTGCCAGCAGCCAAGATTGGGCGGGCTCAACTAGCACAGATACGCAGTATTTT. Amino acid sequence: CASSQDWAGSTSTDTQYF.

For this clonotype: The junction shows a germline mismatch at one end, possibly a read error. V usage is TRBV10-3 and J usage is TRBJ1-2; 11 nucleotides match TRBD1. Germline CDR1 is ENHRY and CDR2 is SYGVKD. The length of the CDR3 is 16 residues. CDR3 amino acids: CAISQDRGQAVYGYTF. Here the CDR3 DNA reads TGTGCCATCAGCCAGGACAGGGGGCAGGCAGTCTATGGCTACACCTTT.

This clonotype was detected only a few times. This sequence joins TRBV7-9 and TRBJ2-7; unclear D gene. The CDR3 extends over 12 amino acids. Trimming took off 3 bases at V and 7 bases at J, with 10 bases between the two ends. The germline V gene has CDR1 SEHNR and CDR2 FQNEAQ (reference sequence). The CDR3 nucleotides read TGTGCCAGCAGCTTCAACTCAGGAGAGCAGTACTTC. Its translation is CASSFNSGEQYF.

In its sample, this clonotype was seen a few times. The rearrangement uses TRBV2 and TRBJ2-5; D might be TRBD1 or TRBD2, each matching 5 bases. The CDR3 sequence is 16 residues long. The V gene lost 8 bases and the J gene lost 1 base, with 20 bases spanning the gap. In germline, CDR1 is SNHLY, CDR2 FYNNEI. CDR3 DNA: TGTGCCAGCCACATTTGGTGGGACGGAATCCAAGAGACCCAGTACTTC. It translates to CASHIWWDGIQETQYF.

J is TRBJ2-5 and V is TRBV29-1; 8 nucleotides align to TRBD1. Germline V lookup: CDR1 SQVTM, CDR2 ANQGSEA. Losses at the gene ends were 4 bases for V and 5 bases for J; bases not matched to a gene: 6. The length of the CDR3 is 13 residues. The CDR3 DNA is TGCAGCGTTGTCCGACAGGGGAAGGAGACCCAGTACTTC. Protein: CSVVRQGKETQYF.

There are a few counts of this clonotype. The gene calls are TRBV7-9 and TRBJ1-1; D is undetermined. Looked up from germline, CDR1 is SEHNR and CDR2 is FQNEAQ (reference sequence). The ends were cut back, 7 bases at V and 0 bases at J, with 15 bases in the middle. The CDR3 has 15 residues. Here the CDR3 DNA reads TGTGCCAGCAACCCACCCCTGGGCGTGAACACTGAAGCTTTCTTT. This encodes CASNPPLGVNTEAFF.

This clonotype was picked up a small number of times. The CDR3 nucleotides read TGTGCCAGCTCACCCGACAGTAACTACGAGCAGTACTTC. This translates into CASSPDSNYEQYF. The V call is TRBV18, the J call TRBJ2-7; possibly TRBD1 for D (5 bases). V lost 3 bases to trimming and J lost 3 bases, with 9 bases between them. Germline V gene lookup returns CDR1 KGHSH and CDR2 LQKENI. CDR3 length equals 13 residues.